The rows below give T cell receptor beta chains drawn from one sample of a study of T cells of healthy individuals. TCRdb fed the 5' RACE reads into MiXCR, producing one record per CDR3 protein. The sample carries about 60,000 distinct CDR3 sequences, 15% to 20% recorded once. These receptors were obtained from a human donor in good health. Both conserved end residues are part of each CDR3. Fields, in order: CDR3 protein, V gene, J gene.

CASTTGRGNEKLFF	TRBV6-5	TRBJ1-4
CASSFGSGSVSYEQYF	TRBV7-2	TRBJ2-7
CASSLGGIGVETGELFF	TRBV7-9	TRBJ2-2
CAWTAGTPRGEQYF	TRBV30	TRBJ2-7
CASSQDRSGTGELFF	TRBV4-1	TRBJ2-2
CASSPRTGFREKLFF	TRBV3-1	TRBJ1-4
CASRAYGGTGGIEQYF	TRBV5-1	TRBJ2-7
CASKSSGKNYGYTF	TRBV2	TRBJ1-2
CASGEPSGRYYEQYF	TRBV12-5	TRBJ2-7
CAWSPQAPSNEQYF	TRBV30	TRBJ2-7
CASSSYSGRGDNEQFF	TRBV7-2	TRBJ2-1
CSAWPPYNEQFF	TRBV20-1	TRBJ2-1
CSAMTQGMKTQYF	TRBV20-1	TRBJ2-5
CSAITTRDSHQPQHF	TRBV20-1	TRBJ1-5
CAISESALAGGNEQFF	TRBV10-3	TRBJ2-1
CSVASRTSYEQYF	TRBV29-1	TRBJ2-7
CASSLRQTNTEAFF	TRBV9	TRBJ1-1
CASSRVEGEQFF	TRBV11-3	TRBJ2-1
CASSAGTRFGEQYF	TRBV2	TRBJ2-7
CASSEARTNQPQHF	TRBV2	TRBJ1-5
CASSLQGTEAFF	TRBV5-1	TRBJ1-1
CASSLEGQGGSPLHF	TRBV4-1	TRBJ1-6
CASSPTSGRALAKNIQYF	TRBV4-3	TRBJ2-4
CASSWEPGFSNEQFF	TRBV7-3	TRBJ2-1
CSAGQGAREQFF	TRBV29-1	TRBJ2-1
CASSPPGLGVYEQYF	TRBV9	TRBJ2-7
CAISSTGGGGTDTQYF	TRBV10-3	TRBJ2-3
CASSPGRFFDEQYF	TRBV3-1	TRBJ2-7
CSAKGGWSTEAFF	TRBV20-1	TRBJ1-1
CASSQAGGAKTQYF	TRBV5-8	TRBJ2-5
CSVEDSGAGYTDTQYF	TRBV29-1	TRBJ2-3
CASSPPGLYYNEQFF	TRBV14	TRBJ2-1
CASPRDYPWDTQYF	TRBV7-9	TRBJ2-3
CSATYGGGSYNEQFF	TRBV20-1	TRBJ2-1
CASSKGDSGGTDTQYF	TRBV6-1	TRBJ2-3
CATSDWTATGPETQYF	TRBV24-1	TRBJ2-5
CASSLWFSYEQYF	TRBV28	TRBJ2-7
CASSFFPSMPYNEQFF	TRBV6-6	TRBJ2-1
CASSRTLSSYEQYF	TRBV12-3/TRBV12-4	TRBJ2-7
CACNRRGLIGELFF	TRBV28	TRBJ2-2
CSASWGNTEAFF	TRBV29-1	TRBJ1-1
CAISGSSGGEKLFF	TRBV10-3	TRBJ1-4
CASTSAGEVDEQYF	TRBV7-9	TRBJ2-7
CASTPGTGTETQYF	TRBV27	TRBJ2-5
CASSKYTGESYNEQFF	TRBV7-6	TRBJ2-1
CASSVAGGLGDTQYF	TRBV9	TRBJ2-3
CSVVTSGLEQFF	TRBV29-1	TRBJ2-1
CASSENVGGAGGTGELFF	TRBV25-1	TRBJ2-2
CASSQEFGEREQFF	TRBV4-2	TRBJ2-1
CASSYGQGGANVLTF	TRBV6-2/TRBV6-3	TRBJ2-6
CASSPPDRGYGYTF	TRBV27	TRBJ1-2
CASSYSRGRSTEAFF	TRBV6-2/TRBV6-3	TRBJ1-1
CTSSHIAGSNTEAFF	TRBV1	TRBJ1-1
CASSRRGTGGNTQYF	TRBV28	TRBJ2-3